This T cell receptor (beta chain) was found in a study of shared clonotypes between healthy human individuals. Researchers divided each subset's genomic DNA evenly across several immunoSEQ plates. The table came from immunoSEQ multiplex PCR; TCRdb's copy has only in-frame clones and leaves some out. The repertoire includes roughly 2.2 million clones, less than 95% of them detected once, and around 0.35% sits in the top ten. The sequenced material came from naive CD4+ T cells from PBMCs. Subset here: CD45RA+ positively selected. The sequence was collected from a man younger than 35 in good health. Some clones in this sample may be carry-over from other donors' samples.

The CDR3 region is CASSTRTGAGNTIYF. CDR3 bases: TGTGCCAGCAGTACGCGGACAGGGGCAGGAAACACCATATATTTT. The chain carries TRBV6-5 and TRBJ1-3; TRBD1 matches at 9 bases. CDR1 and CDR2 from the germline V gene are MNHEY and SVGAGI. The CDR3 loop spans 15 amino acids. With V trimmed by 5 bases and J by 4 bases, 6 bases remained unmatched.